This entry features one T cell receptor beta chain sequence. This sample was included in a study of blood T cell repertoires in COVID-19. Looking at the study overall: Samples taken during acute and convalescent COVID-19 were collected in the United States, Italy and Spain. Sources were T cells, B-cell-depleted T cells, or PBMCs; the material itself was cDNA or gDNA.

Those enrolled, adults aged 18 to 89 years, came from under 25 US areas. Authors' data handling: Estimates of nucleated cell counts were drawn from the amplification of reference gene primers. Sequenced by immunoSEQ multiplex PCR; TCRdb stores in-frame clones only, minus some. That table gives V, J and clone size, and the DNA gave D and trimming. Of 280,000 or so clones listed, around 91% are singletons. Germline CDR1 PRHDT, CDR2 FYEKMQ (reference sequence). After removal of 3 bases from V and 0 bases from J, the junction contained 6 bases not matched to a gene. The CDR3 length is 16 residues. This receptor was obtained from a woman in her late teens or twenties with acute COVID-19. The material sequenced was PBMCs or T cells enriched from blood (not recorded which). The V gene is TRBV13, the J gene TRBJ2-7; 9 nucleotides agree with TRBD2. The CDR3 reads CASSLRLAESSYEQYF. The CDR3 DNA reads as TGTGCCAGCAGCTTGAGACTAGCGGAGTCCTCCTACGAGCAGTACTTC.